This TCR beta chain derives from a study of technical replicates of blood from a handful of donors. The repertoire was sequenced with immunoSEQ multiplex PCR; TCRdb's copy has only in-frame clones and lacks some. Among more than 90,000 clones listed, about 94% were seen once. V gave up 4 bases and J gave up 5 bases; unmatched junction bases: 14. CDR1 is LNHDA and CDR2 is SQIVND in the germline V gene (reference sequence). The length of the CDR3 is 17 residues. Source material: T cells isolated from PBMCs. The chain has TRBV19 and TRBJ2-5; 9 nucleotides agree with TRBD1. The source is a human donor in good health. The CDR3 here is CASSTHPGSGQGETQYF. In DNA, the CDR3 is TGTGCCAGTAGTACACATCCAGGCAGCGGACAGGGGGAGACCCAGTACTTC.